This note documents a single TCR beta chain sequence. Measured with immunoSEQ multiplex PCR; TCRdb has only the in-frame clones, and not every one. In the table there are about 200,000 clones, around 90% of which are singletons. The sample originates from a study of blood T cell repertoires in COVID-19. Study details: Acute and convalescent COVID-19 specimens originated in the United States, Italy and Spain.

Germline V gene sequence: CDR1 KGHDR, CDR2 SFDVKD. This CDR3 spans 19 amino acids. The V and J ends lost 2 bases and 2 bases, in that order; junction bases with no gene match: 10. This chain connects TRBV24-1 to TRBJ2-5; 13 nucleotides agree with TRBD2. The sequence derives from a man between 60 and 75 years old with acute or convalescent COVID-19. The sample was peripheral blood. CDR3 sequence (DNA): TGTGCCACCAGTGATTGGCGACAGGGGACTAGCGGGGTACAAGAGACCCAGTACTTC. Its translation: CATSDWRQGTSGVQETQYF.